Reported below is one T cell receptor beta chain. Treatment denoted: randomized to nivolumab then ipilimumab (arm A) or the reverse (arm B). PBMC sorting kept live CD3+CD8+ cells without CD19 or CD56. The data belong to a study of sequential checkpoint blockade in melanoma. On the study more broadly: Each arm's sequence ended with maintenance nivolumab.

This CDR3 spans 17 amino acids. The germline CDR1 and CDR2 sequences are SGHVS and FNYEAQ. With 5 bases clipped from V and 7 bases from J, the junction kept 15 bases outside the gene matches. Profiling relied on immunoSEQ multiplex PCR, and the TCRdb table lists in-frame clones only, not all of them. The table has 13,000 or so clones, about 71% seen once. The specimen comprised CD8+ T cells sorted from blood (inferred from file names), sampled from a patient given nivolumab and ipilimumab in sequence. The chain has TRBV7-6 and TRBJ2-1; TRBD2 aligns across 9 bases. The TCR was taken from a human donor with melanoma. In DNA form, the CDR3 reads TGTGCCAGCAGCCCCACCGGGAGGGGACTAGCTAAAAATGAGCAGTTCTTC. The encoded protein is CASSPTGRGLAKNEQFF.